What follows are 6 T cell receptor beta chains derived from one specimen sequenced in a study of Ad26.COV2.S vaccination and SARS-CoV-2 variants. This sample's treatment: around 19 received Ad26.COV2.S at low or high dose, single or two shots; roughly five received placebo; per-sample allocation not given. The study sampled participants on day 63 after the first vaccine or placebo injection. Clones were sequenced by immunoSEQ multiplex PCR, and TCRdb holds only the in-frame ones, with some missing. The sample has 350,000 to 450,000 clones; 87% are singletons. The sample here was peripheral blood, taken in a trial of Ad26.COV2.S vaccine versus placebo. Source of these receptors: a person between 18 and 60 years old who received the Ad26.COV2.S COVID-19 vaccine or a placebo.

CDR3 DNA: TGTGCCAGCAGCCCCGGGGCGTCGGTCACAGATACGCAGTATTTT. This gives the protein CASSPGASVTDTQYF. This chain uses TRBV7-2 with TRBJ2-3; the D call may be TRBD1 or TRBD2 (5 bases each). Trimming pared 5 bases from V and 2 bases from J, leaving 14 bases between. Per the germline V gene, CDR1 is SGHTA and CDR2 is FQGNSA. The CDR3 length is 15 residues.

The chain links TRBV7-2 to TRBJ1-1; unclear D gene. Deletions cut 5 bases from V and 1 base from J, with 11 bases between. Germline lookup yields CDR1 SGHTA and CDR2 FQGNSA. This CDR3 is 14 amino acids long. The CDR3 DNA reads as TGTGCCAGCAGCCTAGTCGGGAGGAACACTGAAGCTTTCTTT. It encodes CASSLVGRNTEAFF.

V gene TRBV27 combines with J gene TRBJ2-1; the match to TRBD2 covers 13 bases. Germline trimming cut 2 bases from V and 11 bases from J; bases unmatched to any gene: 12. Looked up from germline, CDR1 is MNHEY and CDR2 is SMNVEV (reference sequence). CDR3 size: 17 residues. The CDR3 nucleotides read TGTGCCAGCAGTTTAAGCCTTAGACTAGCGGGGGGCGATAAGCAGTTCTTC. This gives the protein CASSLSLRLAGGDKQFF.

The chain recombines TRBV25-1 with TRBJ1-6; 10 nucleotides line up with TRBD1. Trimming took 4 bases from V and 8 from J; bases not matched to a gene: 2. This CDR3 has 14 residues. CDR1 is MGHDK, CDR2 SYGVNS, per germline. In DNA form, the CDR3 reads TGTGCCAGCAGTGCGGGACAGGGGTATTCACCCCTCCACTTT. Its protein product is CASSAGQGYSPLHF.

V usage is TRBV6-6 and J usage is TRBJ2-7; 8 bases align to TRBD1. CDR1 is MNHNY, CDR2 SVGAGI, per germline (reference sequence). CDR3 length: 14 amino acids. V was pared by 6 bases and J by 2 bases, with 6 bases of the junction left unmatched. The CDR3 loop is CASRTGQGPYEQYF. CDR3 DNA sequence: TGTGCCAGCAGAACCGGACAGGGCCCCTACGAGCAGTACTTC.

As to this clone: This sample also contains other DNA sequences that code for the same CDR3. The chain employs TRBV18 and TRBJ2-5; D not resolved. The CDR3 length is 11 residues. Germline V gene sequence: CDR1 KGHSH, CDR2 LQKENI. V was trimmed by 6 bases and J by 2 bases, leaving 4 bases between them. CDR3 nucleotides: TGTGCCAGCTCCCCTCAAGAGACCCAGTACTTC. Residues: CASSPQETQYF.